This T cell receptor (beta chain) was identified in a study of cytomegalovirus exposure and HLA in healthy donors. PCR was performed using 60 Vbeta and 13 Jbeta primers. Here immunoSEQ multiplex PCR was the method, and the copy in TCRdb shows in-frame clones only, minus some. The sample holds about 110,000 clones, 76% seen once. The V end lost 7 bases, the J end lost 3 bases, and 19 bases lay between the germline ends. From germline, CDR1 is MNHEY and CDR2 SVGAGI. The length of the CDR3 is 15 residues. The V call is TRBV6-5, the J call TRBJ2-7, with D hard to call. Sequencing input: PBMCs. This receptor was obtained from a man aged 30 to 39 in good health and CMV-seropositive. CDR3 amino acids: CASTNLADRGYEQYF. CDR3 DNA: TGTGCCAGCACTAACCTCGCTGATCGAGGCTACGAGCAGTACTTC.